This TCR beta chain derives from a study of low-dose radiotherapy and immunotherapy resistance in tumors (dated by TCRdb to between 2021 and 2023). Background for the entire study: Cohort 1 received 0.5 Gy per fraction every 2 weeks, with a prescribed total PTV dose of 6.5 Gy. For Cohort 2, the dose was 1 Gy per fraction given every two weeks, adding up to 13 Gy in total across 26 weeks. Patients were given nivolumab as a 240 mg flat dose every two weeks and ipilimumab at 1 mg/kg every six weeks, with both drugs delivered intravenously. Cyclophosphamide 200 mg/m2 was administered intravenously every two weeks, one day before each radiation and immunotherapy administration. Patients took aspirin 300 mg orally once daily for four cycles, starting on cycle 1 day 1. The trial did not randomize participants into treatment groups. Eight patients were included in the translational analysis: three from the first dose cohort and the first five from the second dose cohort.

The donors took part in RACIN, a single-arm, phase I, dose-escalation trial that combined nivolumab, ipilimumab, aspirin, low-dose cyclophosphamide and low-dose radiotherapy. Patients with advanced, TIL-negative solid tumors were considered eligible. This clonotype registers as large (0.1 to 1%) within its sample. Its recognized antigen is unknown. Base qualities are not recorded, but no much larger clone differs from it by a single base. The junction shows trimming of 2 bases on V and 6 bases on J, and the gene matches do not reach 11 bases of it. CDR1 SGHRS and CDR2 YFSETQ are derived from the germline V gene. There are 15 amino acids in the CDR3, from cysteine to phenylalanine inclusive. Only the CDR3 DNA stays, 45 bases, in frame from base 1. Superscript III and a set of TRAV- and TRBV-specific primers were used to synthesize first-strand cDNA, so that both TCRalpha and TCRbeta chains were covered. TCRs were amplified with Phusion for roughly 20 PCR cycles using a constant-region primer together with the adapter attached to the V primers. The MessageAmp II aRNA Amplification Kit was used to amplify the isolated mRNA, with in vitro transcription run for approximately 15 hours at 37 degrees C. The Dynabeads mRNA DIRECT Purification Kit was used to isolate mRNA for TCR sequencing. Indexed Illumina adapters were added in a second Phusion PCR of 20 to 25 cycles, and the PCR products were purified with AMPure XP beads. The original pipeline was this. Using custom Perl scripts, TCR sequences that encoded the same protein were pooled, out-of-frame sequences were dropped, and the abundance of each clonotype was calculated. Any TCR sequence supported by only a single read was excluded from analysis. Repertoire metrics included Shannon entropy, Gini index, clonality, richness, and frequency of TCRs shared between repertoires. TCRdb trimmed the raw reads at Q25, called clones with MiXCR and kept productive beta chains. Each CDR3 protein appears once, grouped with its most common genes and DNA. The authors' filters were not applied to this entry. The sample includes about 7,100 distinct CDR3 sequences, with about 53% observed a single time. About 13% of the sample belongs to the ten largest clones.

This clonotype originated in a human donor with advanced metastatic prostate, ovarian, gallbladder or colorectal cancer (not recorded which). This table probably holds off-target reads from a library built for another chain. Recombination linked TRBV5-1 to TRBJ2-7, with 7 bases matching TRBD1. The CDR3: CASSFSTGTIREQYF. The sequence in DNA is TGCGCCAGCAGCTTCTCGACAGGGACGATTCGCGAGCAGTACTTC.